What follows are 25 T cell receptor beta chains derived from one specimen sequenced in a study of T cells in Graves' hyperthyroidism and ophthalmopathy. It was RNA transcripts that yielded the amplified TCR beta CDR3 regions. HTBI primers were the set used in a first-round RT-PCR of the TCR CDR3. Each CDR3 protein gets one entry after TCRdb re-called the multiplex PCR reads with MiXCR. The sample contains approximately 700,000 distinct CDR3 sequences, 45% of which appear only once. The source material was peripheral blood or thyroid tissue (not recorded which). These TCRs come from an adult man with Graves' disease, either hyperthyroidism or ophthalmopathy (not recorded which).

This sequence joins TRBV19 and TRBJ1-2; no clear D gene. Germline lookup yields CDR1 LNHDA and CDR2 SQIVND (reference sequence). The CDR3 has 13 residues. Trimming left V 5 bases short and J 4 bases short, with 11 bases between. The CDR3 loop reads CASSPGLSYGYTF. CDR3 DNA sequence: TGTGCCAGTAGTCCGGGATTAAGCTATGGCTACACCTTC.

The genes are TRBV10-3 and TRBJ2-6, with D tentatively TRBD2 (5 bases). V lost 10 bases, J lost 4 bases, and 14 bases lay in between. Germline lookup yields CDR1 ENHRY and CDR2 SYGVKD. The length of the CDR3 is 14 residues. The CDR3 nucleotides are TGTGCCACCACGGAGGATTCAGGGGCCAACGTCCTGACTTTC. This encodes CATTEDSGANVLTF.

The chain uses TRBV29-1 and TRBJ2-2; D is possibly TRBD2 (5 bases). Germline V gene data show CDR1 as SQVTM and CDR2 as ANQGSEA. There are 14 residues in the CDR3. Trimming removed 4 bases at V and 0 bases at J, with 9 bases between. CDR3 nucleotides: TGCAGCGTTGTGGTGGGAGCGAACACCGGGGAGCTGTTTTTT. Its translation: CSVVVGANTGELFF.

A note on this clonotype: A much more abundant neighbour one base away suggests this may be a read error. The V gene is TRBV29-1, the J gene TRBJ1-5; tentative D call: TRBD1 (5 bases). The CDR3 sequence is 14 residues long. CDR1 and CDR2 (germline): SQVTM, ANQGSEA. V dropped 6 bases and J dropped 2 bases, with 14 bases sitting between them. The CDR3 region has the DNA TGCAGCGTCTCGACAGTTAATGGCAATCAGCCCCAGCATTTT. This encodes CSVSTVNGNQPQHF.

Notes on this clonotype: One end of the junction fails to match germline, which may point to a read error. The rearrangement links TRBV15 to TRBJ2-5; D not resolved. The CDR3 consists of 9 residues. Germline V gene lookup returns CDR1 LNHNV and CDR2 YYDKDF (reference sequence). CDR3: CATSRADDW. The CDR3 nucleotides read TGTGCCACCAGCAGAGCCGACGACTGG.

This clonotype was detected many times. This rearrangement joins TRBV15 to TRBJ1-6; D gene ambiguous. V shed 0 bases and J shed 5 bases, with 2 bases lying between them. The germline gives CDR1 LNHNV, CDR2 YYDKDF (reference sequence). This CDR3 has 13 residues. The CDR3 nucleotides are TGTGCCACCAGCAGAGATGATAATTCACCCCTCCACTTT. Its protein is CATSRDDNSPLHF.

In the case of this clonotype: This could be a read error, since a much larger clone is one nucleotide away. The chain employs TRBV11-1 and TRBJ2-7; D assignment may be TRBD1 or TRBD2 (6 bases each). CDR3 length: 16 amino acids. The germline CDR1 and CDR2 sequences are SGHAT and FQDESV (reference sequence). The DNA for the CDR3 is TGTGCCAGCAGCTTAGAGCTGGGGGGCACGACCTACGAGCACTACTTC. This translates into CASSLELGGTTYEHYF.

This clonotype was observed at least ten times. This rearrangement joins TRBV15 to TRBJ1-5; 7 positions agree with TRBD1. Looked up from germline, CDR1 is LNHNV and CDR2 is YYDKDF (reference sequence). The CDR3 consists of 15 residues. The junction had 7 bases not matched to a gene; V was cut back by 5 bases and J by 3 bases. CDR3 DNA: TGTGCCACCAGCGGCGAACAGGGGTACAATCAGCCCCAGCATTTT. This gives the protein CATSGEQGYNQPQHF.

This clonotype was observed many times. V usage is TRBV10-3 and J usage is TRBJ1-1; D possibly corresponds to TRBD1 (6 bases). Trimming pared 3 bases from V and 1 base from J, leaving 9 bases between. This CDR3 contains 14 residues. Per the germline V gene, CDR1 is ENHRY and CDR2 is SYGVKD. The CDR3 sequence: CAISDLGANTEAFF. The DNA of the CDR3 is TGTGCCATCAGTGATCTGGGGGCGAACACTGAAGCTTTCTTT.

The V call is TRBV5-1, the J call TRBJ1-2; 8 bases fit TRBD1. The CDR3 has 16 amino acids. Trimming took 2 bases from V and 4 from J; bases not matched to a gene: 10. CDR1 SGHRS and CDR2 YFSETQ come from the germline V gene. The CDR3 here is CASSFMPGGSLYGYTF. CDR3 nucleotide sequence: TGCGCCAGCAGCTTTATGCCAGGGGGCTCCCTCTATGGCTACACCTTC.

The chain is built from TRBV20-1 and TRBJ1-5, with TRBD1 as a possible D gene (5 bases). The V end lost 3 bases, the J end lost 7 bases, and 16 bases lay between the germline ends. The CDR3 extends over 14 amino acids. Looked up from germline, CDR1 is DFQATT and CDR2 is SNEGSKA (reference sequence). CDR3 protein: CSASPNRGDQPQHF. As DNA, the CDR3 is TGCAGTGCTAGTCCCAACCGGGGGGACCAGCCCCAGCATTTT.

This clonotype showed up just a few times. The CDR3 DNA reads as TGTGCCAGCAGCCCTAGGACAGGATTGTCCCCCACAGATACGCAGTATTTT. Translated: CASSPRTGLSPTDTQYF. This chain joins TRBV7-6 and TRBJ2-3; 7 bases align to TRBD1. The junction had 13 bases not matched to a gene; V was cut back by 5 bases and J by 2 bases. In germline, CDR1 is SGHVS, CDR2 FNYEAQ. This CDR3 comprises 17 residues. The whole variable domain, remainder taken from reference TRBV7-6 and TRBJ2-3, is GAGVSQSPRYKVTKRGQDVALRCDPISGHVSLYWYRQALGQGPEFLTYFNYEAQQDKSGLPNDRFSAERPEGSISTLTIQRTEQRDSAMYRCASSPRTGLSPTDTQYFGPGTRLTVL.

This clonotype was seen a few times. The chain employs TRBV5-1 and TRBJ1-1, with D unresolved. The V end lost 4 bases, the J end lost 1 base, and 11 bases lay between the germline ends. CDR3 size: 14 residues. Germline-derived CDR1 and CDR2 are SGHRS and YFSETQ. In nucleotides, the CDR3 is TGCGCCAGCAGCCTCGGGGAGTGGAACACTGAAGCTTTCTTT. Its protein is CASSLGEWNTEAFF.

This clonotype was found a few times. The chain has TRBV6-5 and TRBJ1-5; D is ambiguous. Germline lookup yields CDR1 MNHEY and CDR2 SVGAGI. The V end lost 5 bases, the J end lost 5 bases, and 13 bases lay between the germline ends. This CDR3 region has 14 residues. CDR3 DNA sequence: TGTGCCAGCAGTCCCGGACGAAAGGATCAGCCCCAGCATTTT. It codes for CASSPGRKDQPQHF.

This clonotype was seen ten or more times. The chain joins TRBV10-2 to TRBJ2-7; perhaps TRBD1 as D (6 bases). V was shortened by 3 bases and J by 0 bases, with 12 bases between the two germline ends. The CDR3 is 15 amino acids. The germline CDR1 and CDR2 sequences are WSHSY and SAAADI. The CDR3 loop is CASSDRWDNSYEQYF. Here the CDR3 DNA reads TGCGCCAGCAGTGATCGTTGGGACAACTCCTACGAGCAGTACTTC.

The genes are TRBV10-1 and TRBJ1-1; maybe TRBD1 (6 bases). This CDR3 region has 14 residues. V lost 6 bases, J lost 0 bases, and 11 bases lay in between. From germline, CDR1 is WNHNN and CDR2 SYGVQD (reference sequence). CDR3 in amino acids: CASSWDTLNTEAFF. CDR3 in DNA: TGCGCCAGCAGCTGGGACACGTTGAACACTGAAGCTTTCTTT.

The table lists this clonotype with many counts. The gene calls are TRBV7-9 and TRBJ1-6; 7 positions agree with TRBD1. V lost 3 bases, J lost 6 bases, and 5 bases stayed unmatched. This CDR3 contains 15 residues. Looked up from germline, CDR1 is SEHNR and CDR2 is FQNEAQ (reference sequence). The CDR3 is CASSLEGGLNSPLHF. CDR3 coding DNA: TGTGCCAGCAGCTTGGAAGGGGGCCTTAATTCACCCCTCCACTTT.

V gene TRBV7-9 combines with J gene TRBJ2-5; TRBD1 matches 8 bases. Trimming cost V 1 base and J 5 bases; bases outside gene matches: 6. From germline, CDR1 is SEHNR and CDR2 FQNEAQ (reference sequence). The CDR3 length is 15 residues. The DNA for the CDR3 is TGTGCCAGCAGCTTAGGTTGGACAGGGTGGGAGACCCAGTACTTC. This gives the protein CASSLGWTGWETQYF.

This clonotype was picked up one time. The chain carries TRBV7-2 and TRBJ1-1, with 8 bases that match TRBD1. Unmatched junction bases numbered 7, after V lost 4 bases and J lost 3 bases. This CDR3 is 15 amino acids long. Germline V gene sequence: CDR1 SGHTA, CDR2 FQGNSA. CDR3 DNA sequence: TGTGCCAGCAGCTGGGACAGGATTGAGGACACTGAAGCTTTCTTT. Translation gives CASSWDRIEDTEAFF.

In its sample, this clonotype was seen many times. V gene TRBV7-9 combines with J gene TRBJ1-6; D not resolved. Per the germline V gene, CDR1 is SEHNR and CDR2 is FQNEAQ (reference sequence). The CDR3 is made up of 14 amino acids. The V end was cut by 1 base, the J end by 5 bases, with 6 bases between. Written as DNA, the CDR3 is TGTGCCAGCAGCTTAGAGGATGATAATTCACCCCTCCACTTT. Protein: CASSLEDDNSPLHF.

This clonotype showed up just a few times. The V call is TRBV20-1, the J call TRBJ1-1; D call uncertain. CDR1 and CDR2 (germline): DFQATT, SNEGSKA (reference sequence). Trimming stripped 1 base from V and 8 bases from J, with 5 bases between. The CDR3 sequence is 10 residues long. CDR3 amino acids: CSARANEAFF. Here the CDR3 DNA reads TGCAGTGCTAGAGCGAACGAAGCTTTCTTT.

The V and J genes are TRBV29-1 and TRBJ1-6, with D perhaps matching TRBD1 (5 bases). The germline V gene has CDR1 SQVTM and CDR2 ANQGSEA. The germline V and J ends were trimmed by 7 bases and 7 bases, with 11 bases remaining between them. The CDR3 runs to 12 residues. CDR3 DNA: TGCAGCGCTGGGGACGGCAATTCACCCCTCCACTTT. Translated: CSAGDGNSPLHF.

This clonotype was recorded many times. The chain has TRBV20-1 and TRBJ2-5, with TRBD1 as a possible D gene (6 bases). The V end lost 2 bases, the J end lost 5 bases, and 18 bases lay between the germline ends. The germline gives CDR1 DFQATT, CDR2 SNEGSKA (reference sequence). The CDR3 is made up of 15 amino acids. The CDR3 nucleotides are TGCAGTGCTAGACGTCATGACAGGACCTGGGAGACCCAGTACTTC. Translation gives CSARRHDRTWETQYF.

This clonotype was counted at least ten times. The V gene is TRBV14, the J gene TRBJ1-6, with D unresolved. The V and J ends lost 2 bases and 10 bases respectively, with 9 bases between them. The germline CDR1 and CDR2 sequences are SGHDN and FVKESK. The CDR3 length is 13 residues. CDR3 amino acids: CASSQLQLSPLHF. The CDR3 DNA follows: TGTGCCAGCAGCCAATTACAGCTCTCACCCCTCCACTTT.

With respect to this clonotype: A much larger clonotype is one base distant, so this may be a read error. V and J are TRBV2 and TRBJ1-1; a possible D gene is TRBD1 (5 bases). The CDR3 consists of 12 residues. CDR1 and CDR2 (germline): SNHLY, FYNNEI. V lost 8 bases and J 4 bases, leaving 11 bases between the germline ends. CDR3 nucleotides: TGTGCCAGCGGGGGTAAGAGCACTGAAGCTTTCTTT. Amino acids: CASGGKSTEAFF.